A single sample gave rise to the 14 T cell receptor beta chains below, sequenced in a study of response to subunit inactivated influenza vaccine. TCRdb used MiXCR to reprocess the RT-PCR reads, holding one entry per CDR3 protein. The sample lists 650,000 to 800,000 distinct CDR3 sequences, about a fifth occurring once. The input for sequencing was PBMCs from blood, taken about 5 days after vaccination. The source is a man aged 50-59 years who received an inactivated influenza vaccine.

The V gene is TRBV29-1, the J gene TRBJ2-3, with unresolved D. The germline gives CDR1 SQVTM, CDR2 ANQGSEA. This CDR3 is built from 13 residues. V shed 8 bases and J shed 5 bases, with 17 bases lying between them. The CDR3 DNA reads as TGCAGCTCTAGGAGTGGGCGATTAGATACGCAGTATTTT. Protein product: CSSRSGRLDTQYF.

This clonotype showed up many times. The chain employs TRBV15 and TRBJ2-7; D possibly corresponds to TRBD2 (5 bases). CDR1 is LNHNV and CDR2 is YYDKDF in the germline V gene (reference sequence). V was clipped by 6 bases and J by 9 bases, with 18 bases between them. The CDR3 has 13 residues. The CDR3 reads CATSSGSTTVQYF. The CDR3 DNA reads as TGTGCCACCAGTTCGGGCTCGACTACGGTGCAGTACTTC.

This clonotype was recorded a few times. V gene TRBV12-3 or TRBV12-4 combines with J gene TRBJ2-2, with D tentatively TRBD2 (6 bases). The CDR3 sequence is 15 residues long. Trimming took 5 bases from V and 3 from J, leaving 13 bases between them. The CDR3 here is CASSPAWGDTGELFF. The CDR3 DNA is TGTGCCAGCAGTCCCGCCTGGGGGGACACCGGGGAGCTGTTTTTT.

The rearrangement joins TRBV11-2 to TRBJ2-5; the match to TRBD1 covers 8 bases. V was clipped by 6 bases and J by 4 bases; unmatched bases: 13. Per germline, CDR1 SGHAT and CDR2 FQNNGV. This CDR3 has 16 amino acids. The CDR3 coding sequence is TGTGCCAGCAGACCAGGGACAGGTACCTCACGAGAGACCCAGTACTTC. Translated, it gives CASRPGTGTSRETQYF.

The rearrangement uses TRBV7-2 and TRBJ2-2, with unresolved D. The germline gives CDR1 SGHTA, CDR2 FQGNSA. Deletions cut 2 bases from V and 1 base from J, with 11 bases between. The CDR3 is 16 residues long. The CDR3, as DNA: TGTGCCAGCAGCTTATATTGGGCGGTGAACACCGGGGAGCTGTTTTTT. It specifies CASSLYWAVNTGELFF.

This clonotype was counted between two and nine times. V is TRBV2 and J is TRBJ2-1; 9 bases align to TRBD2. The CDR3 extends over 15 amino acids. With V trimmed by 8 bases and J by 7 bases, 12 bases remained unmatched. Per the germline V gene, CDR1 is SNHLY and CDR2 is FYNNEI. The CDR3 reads CASRFTASGTNEQFF. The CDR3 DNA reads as TGTGCCAGCCGGTTTACGGCTAGCGGGACGAATGAGCAGTTCTTC.

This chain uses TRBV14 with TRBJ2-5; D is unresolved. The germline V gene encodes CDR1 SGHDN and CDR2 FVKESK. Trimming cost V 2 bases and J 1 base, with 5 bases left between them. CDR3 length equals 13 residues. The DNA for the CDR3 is TGTGCCAGCAGCCAACTAGTCCAAGAGACCCAGTACTTC. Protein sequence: CASSQLVQETQYF.

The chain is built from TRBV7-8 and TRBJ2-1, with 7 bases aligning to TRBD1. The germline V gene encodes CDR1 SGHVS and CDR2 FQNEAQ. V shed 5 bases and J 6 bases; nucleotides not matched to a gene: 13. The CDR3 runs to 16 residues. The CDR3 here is CASSPGGAGTINEQFF. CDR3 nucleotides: TGTGCCAGCAGCCCAGGGGGAGCAGGGACCATCAATGAGCAGTTCTTC.

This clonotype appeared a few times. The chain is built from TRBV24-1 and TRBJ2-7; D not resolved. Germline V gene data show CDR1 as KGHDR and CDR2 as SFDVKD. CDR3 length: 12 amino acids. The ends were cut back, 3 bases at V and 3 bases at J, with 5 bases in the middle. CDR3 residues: CATSDNLYEQYF. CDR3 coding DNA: TGTGCCACCAGTGATAATCTCTACGAGCAGTACTTC.

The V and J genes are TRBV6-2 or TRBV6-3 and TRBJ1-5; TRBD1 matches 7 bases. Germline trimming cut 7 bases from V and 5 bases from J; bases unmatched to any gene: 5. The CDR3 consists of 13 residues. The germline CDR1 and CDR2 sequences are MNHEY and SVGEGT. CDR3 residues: CASTDTGDQPQHF. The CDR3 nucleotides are TGTGCCAGCACCGATACAGGGGATCAGCCCCAGCATTTT.

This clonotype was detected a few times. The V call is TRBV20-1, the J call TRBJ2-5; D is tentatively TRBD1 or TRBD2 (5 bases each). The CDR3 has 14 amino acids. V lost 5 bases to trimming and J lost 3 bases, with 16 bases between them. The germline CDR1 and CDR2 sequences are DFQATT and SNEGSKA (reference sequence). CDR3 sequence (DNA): TGCAGTGCTGCCCGAAGGGACCGAGAAGAGACCCAGTACTTC. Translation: CSAARRDREETQYF.

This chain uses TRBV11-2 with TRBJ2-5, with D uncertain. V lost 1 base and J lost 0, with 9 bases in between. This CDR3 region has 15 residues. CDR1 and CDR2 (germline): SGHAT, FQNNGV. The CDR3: CASSLGLRNQETQYF. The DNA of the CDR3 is TGTGCCAGCAGCTTAGGCCTCCGCAACCAAGAGACCCAGTACTTC.

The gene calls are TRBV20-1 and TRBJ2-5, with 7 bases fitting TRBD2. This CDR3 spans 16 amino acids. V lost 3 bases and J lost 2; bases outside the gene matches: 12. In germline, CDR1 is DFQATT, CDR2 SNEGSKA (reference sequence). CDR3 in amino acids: CSASRSSGTIQETQYF. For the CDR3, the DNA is TGCAGTGCTAGCCGTTCTTCCGGGACTATACAAGAGACCCAGTACTTC.

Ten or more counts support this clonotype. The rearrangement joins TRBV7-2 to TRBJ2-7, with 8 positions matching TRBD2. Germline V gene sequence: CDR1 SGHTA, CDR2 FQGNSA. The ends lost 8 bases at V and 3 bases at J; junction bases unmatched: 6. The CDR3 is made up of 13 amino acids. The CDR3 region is CASEVGGGYEQYF. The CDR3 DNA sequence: TGTGCCAGCGAAGTCGGGGGGGGCTACGAGCAGTACTTC.